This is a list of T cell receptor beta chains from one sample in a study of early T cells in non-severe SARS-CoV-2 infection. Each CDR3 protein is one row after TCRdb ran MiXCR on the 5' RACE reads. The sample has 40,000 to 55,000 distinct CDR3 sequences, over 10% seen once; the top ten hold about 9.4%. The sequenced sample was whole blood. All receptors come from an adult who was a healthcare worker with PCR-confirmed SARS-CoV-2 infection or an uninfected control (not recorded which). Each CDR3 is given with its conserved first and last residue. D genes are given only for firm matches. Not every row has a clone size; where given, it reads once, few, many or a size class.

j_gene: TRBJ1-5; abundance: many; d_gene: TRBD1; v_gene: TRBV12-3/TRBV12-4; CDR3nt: TGTGCCAGCAGTTTCAAGCAGGGGGCCACCCAGCATTTT; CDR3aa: CASSFKQGATQHF
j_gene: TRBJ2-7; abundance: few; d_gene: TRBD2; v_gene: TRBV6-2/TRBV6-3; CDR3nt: TGTGCCAGCAGTTACCGCGGGACTAGCGGGAGGGTCGAGCAGTACTTC; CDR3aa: CASSYRGTSGRVEQYF
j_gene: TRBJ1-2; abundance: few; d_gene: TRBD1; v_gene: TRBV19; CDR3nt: TGTGCCAGTAGTATCCCTCCGGACAGGGGCTCCTATGGCTACACCTTC; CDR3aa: CASSIPPDRGSYGYTF
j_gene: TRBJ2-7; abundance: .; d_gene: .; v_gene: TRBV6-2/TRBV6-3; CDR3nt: TGTGCCAGCGAAGGGATAGGGGCTACCTACGAGCAGTACTTC; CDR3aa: CASEGIGATYEQYF
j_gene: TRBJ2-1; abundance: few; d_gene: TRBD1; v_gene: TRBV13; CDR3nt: TGTGCCAGCAGCTCCCGGGACAGGGATAGTGAGCAGTTCTTC; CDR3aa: CASSSRDRDSEQFF
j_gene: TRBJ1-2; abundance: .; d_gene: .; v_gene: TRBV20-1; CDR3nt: TGCAGTGCCACACCCCGGGGGCCGGGCTATGGCTACACCTTC; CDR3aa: CSATPRGPGYGYTF
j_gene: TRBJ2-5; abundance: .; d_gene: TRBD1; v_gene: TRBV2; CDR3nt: TGTGCCAGCAGCGGGACAGGAGGGGAGACCCAGTACTTC; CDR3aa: CASSGTGGETQYF
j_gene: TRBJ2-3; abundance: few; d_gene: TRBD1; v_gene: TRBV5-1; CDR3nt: TGCGCCAGCAGCTTGGGGGACAGCCGGGATACGCAGTATTTT; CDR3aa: CASSLGDSRDTQYF
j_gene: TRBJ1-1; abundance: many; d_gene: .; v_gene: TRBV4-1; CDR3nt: TGCGCCAGCAGCCATAAGACAGCTAACACTGAAGCTTTCTTT; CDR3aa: CASSHKTANTEAFF
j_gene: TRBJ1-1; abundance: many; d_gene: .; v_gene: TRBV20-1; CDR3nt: TGCAGTGCTCTGGCCCGGGATTACACTGAAGCTTTCTTT; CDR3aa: CSALARDYTEAFF
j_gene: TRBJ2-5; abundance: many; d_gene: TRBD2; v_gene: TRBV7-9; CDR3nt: TGTGCCAGCAGCCTTAGCGGGGCCCAAGAGACCCAGTACTTC; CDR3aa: CASSLSGAQETQYF
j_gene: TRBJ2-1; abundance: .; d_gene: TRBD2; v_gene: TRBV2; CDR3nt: TGTGCCAGCAGTACTAGCGGCCAGCTCGAGCAGTTCTTC; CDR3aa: CASSTSGQLEQFF
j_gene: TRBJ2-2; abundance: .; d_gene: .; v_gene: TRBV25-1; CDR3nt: TGTGCCAGCAGTGACCTGGGGAGCACCGGGGAGCTGTTTTTT; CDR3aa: CASSDLGSTGELFF
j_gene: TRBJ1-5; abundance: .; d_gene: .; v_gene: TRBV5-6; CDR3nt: TGTGCCAGCAGCCTTACAGGGTCTCATCAGCCCCAGCATTTT; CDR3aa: CASSLTGSHQPQHF
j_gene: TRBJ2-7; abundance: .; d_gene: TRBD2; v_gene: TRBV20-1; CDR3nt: TGCAGTGCTAGCCCGGGGACTATCAAAACCTACGAGCAGTACTTC; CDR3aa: CSASPGTIKTYEQYF
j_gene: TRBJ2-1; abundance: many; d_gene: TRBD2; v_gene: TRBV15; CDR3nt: TGTGCCACCAGCGAGGGAGCGGGGGAGGACAATGAGCAGTTCTTC; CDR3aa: CATSEGAGEDNEQFF
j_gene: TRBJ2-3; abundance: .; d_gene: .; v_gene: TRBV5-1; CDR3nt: TGCGCCAGCAGCTGGAGTCAAGATACGCAGTATTTT; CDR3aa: CASSWSQDTQYF
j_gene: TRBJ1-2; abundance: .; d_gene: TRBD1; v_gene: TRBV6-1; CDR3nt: TGTGCCAGCAGTGATCCGGGCAGGGGGCGTTATGGCTACACCTTC; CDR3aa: CASSDPGRGRYGYTF
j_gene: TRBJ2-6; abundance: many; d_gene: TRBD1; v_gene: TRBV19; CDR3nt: TGTGCCAGTACCTCCGCCGGGACAGGGAGAGCGGCTGGGGCCAACGTCCTGACTTTC; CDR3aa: CASTSAGTGRAAGANVLTF
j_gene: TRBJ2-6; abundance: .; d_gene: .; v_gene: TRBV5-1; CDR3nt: TGCGCCAGCAGCTGGGGTCTGAAAGGACAGTCTCCTCACTCTGGGGCCAACGTCCTGACTTTC; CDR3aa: CASSWGLKGQSPHSGANVLTF
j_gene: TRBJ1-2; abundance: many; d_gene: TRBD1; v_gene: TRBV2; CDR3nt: TGTGCCAGCAGTGCAGAAGTAGACAGGGGCGATGGCTACACCTTC; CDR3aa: CASSAEVDRGDGYTF
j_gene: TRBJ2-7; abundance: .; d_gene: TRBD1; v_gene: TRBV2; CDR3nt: TGTGCCAGCAGGAACAGGGGGGTCTCCTACGAGCAGTACTTC; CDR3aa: CASRNRGVSYEQYF
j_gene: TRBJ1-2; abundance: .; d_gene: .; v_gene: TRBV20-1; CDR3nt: TGCAGTGCTAGACCCCGGACAGTTTCTAACTATGGCTACACCTTC; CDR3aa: CSARPRTVSNYGYTF
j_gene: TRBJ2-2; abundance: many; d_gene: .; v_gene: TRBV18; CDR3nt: TGTGCCAGCCTCAGCAGGGACCCGAACACCGGGGAGCTGTTTTTT; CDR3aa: CASLSRDPNTGELFF
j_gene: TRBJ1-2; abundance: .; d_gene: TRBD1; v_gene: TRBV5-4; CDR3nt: TGTGCCAGCAGCTCAGGGGGGGAGAACTATGGCTACACCTTC; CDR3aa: CASSSGGENYGYTF
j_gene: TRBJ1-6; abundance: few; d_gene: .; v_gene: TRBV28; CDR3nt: TGTGCCAGTAAACAGGGTCGCGGTTCACCCCTCCACTTT; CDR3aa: CASKQGRGSPLHF
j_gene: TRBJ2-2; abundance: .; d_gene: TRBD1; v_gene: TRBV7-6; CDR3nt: TGTGCCAGCAGCTTAGCAGCACAGGGGGGAACCGGGGAGCTGTTTTTT; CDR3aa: CASSLAAQGGTGELFF
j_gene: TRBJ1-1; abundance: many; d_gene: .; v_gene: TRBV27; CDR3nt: TGTGCCAGCAGTTTCCAGGGGTTCGGCACTGAAGCTTTCTTT; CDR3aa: CASSFQGFGTEAFF
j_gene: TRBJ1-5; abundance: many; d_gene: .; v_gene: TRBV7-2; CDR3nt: TGTGCCAGCAGCTTAGAACTTGGCAGAGAGACACAGCCCCAGCATTTT; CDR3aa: CASSLELGRETQPQHF
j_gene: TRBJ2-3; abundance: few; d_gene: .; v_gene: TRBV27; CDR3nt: TGTGCCAGCAGTTTATTCGGGAGGACAGTTACAGATACGCAGTATTTT; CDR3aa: CASSLFGRTVTDTQYF
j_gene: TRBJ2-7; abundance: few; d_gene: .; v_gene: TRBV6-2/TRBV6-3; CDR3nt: TGTGCCAGCAGTGACCCCCTCTCGTCCTACGAGCAGTACTTC; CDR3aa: CASSDPLSSYEQYF
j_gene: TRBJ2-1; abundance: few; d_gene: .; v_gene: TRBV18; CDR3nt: TGTGCCAGTCGCAGCGGAGACTCCTACAATGAGCAGTTCTTC; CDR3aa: CASRSGDSYNEQFF
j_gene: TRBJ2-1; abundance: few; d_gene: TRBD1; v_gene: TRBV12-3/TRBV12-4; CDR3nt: TGTGCCAGCAGTTTGGGACAGAGTACTGAGCAGTTCTTC; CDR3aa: CASSLGQSTEQFF
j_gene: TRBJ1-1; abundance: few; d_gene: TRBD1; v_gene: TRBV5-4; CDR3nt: TGTGCCAGCAGCTCTGGGACAGGGGGCTTGGGAGCTTTCTTT; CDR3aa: CASSSGTGGLGAFF
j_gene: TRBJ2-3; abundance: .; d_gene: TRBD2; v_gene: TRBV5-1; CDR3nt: TGCGCCAGCAGCCCATCCTTGATACTAGCGCCAAGCACAGATACGCAGTATTTT; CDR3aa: CASSPSLILAPSTDTQYF